This T cell receptor beta chain was observed in a study of blood T cell repertoires in COVID-19. Sequencing was performed with immunoSEQ multiplex PCR; in TCRdb, only in-frame clones are kept and a portion is missing. The repertoire holds fewer than 350,000 clones, with roughly 93% as singletons. Germline V gene lookup returns CDR1 SGHAT and CDR2 FQNNGV. This CDR3 has 16 residues. Trimming took off 0 bases at V and 6 bases at J, with 14 bases between the two ends. This chain connects TRBV11-2 to TRBJ1-4; D call uncertain. Sequencing was done on a sample of PBMCs or T cells enriched from blood (not recorded which). The sequence derives from a woman in her 40s with acute COVID-19. In nucleotides, the CDR3 is TGTGCCAGCAGCTTAGAAGGACGGGGTGGGGATGAAAAACTGTTTTTT. The encoded protein is CASSLEGRGGDEKLFF. Based on the CDR3 plus reference TRBV11-2 and TRBJ1-4, the full variable domain is EAGVAQSPRYKIIEKRQSVAFWCNPISGHATLYWYQQILGQGPKLLIQFQNNGVVDDSQLPKDRFSAERLKGVDSTLKIQPAKLEDSAVYLCASSLEGRGGDEKLFFGSGTQLSVL.